One and the same sample provided the 16 T cell receptor beta chains below, sequenced in a study of post-analysis software for immune sequencing data. Study-wide points: TRBV5-6, TRBV5-1 and TRBV20-1 belonged to a set of a handful of TRBV segments that were more frequent in patients than controls.

No antigen has been assigned to these receptors. Unique-molecular-identifier-tagged TCR beta cDNA libraries were used. TCRdb used MiXCR to reprocess the PCR reads, holding one entry per CDR3 protein. The data hold some 370,000 distinct CDR3 sequences, with approximately 33% observed a single time. Sequenced sample: blood. The receptor set was obtained from a girl aged 5 to 17 with multiple sclerosis.

In its sample, this clonotype was seen a few times. This chain connects TRBV4-3 to TRBJ1-2; D remains ambiguous. The germline gives CDR1 LGHNA, CDR2 YSLEER. V lost 0 bases and J 5 bases, leaving 19 bases between the germline ends. The CDR3 length is 17 residues. This CDR3 reads CASSQDGGTRMGYGYTF. The CDR3 nucleotides are TGCGCCAGCAGCCAAGATGGCGGCACAAGAATGGGTTATGGCTACACCTTC.

This clonotype was seen only a few times. The chain couples TRBV7-8 to TRBJ2-7; 10 bases are shared with TRBD2. Germline CDR1 SGHVS, CDR2 FQNEAQ. The V and J ends lost 4 bases and 4 bases, in that order; junction bases with no gene match: 7. The CDR3 sequence is 15 residues long. This CDR3 reads CASSSHWTSGYEQYF. The CDR3 nucleotides are TGTGCCAGCAGCTCCCATTGGACTAGCGGTTACGAGCAGTACTTC.

The CDR3 DNA is TGTGCCAGCAGCTTGTTTGCGGGGGCTACCTACGAGCAGTACTTC. Its translation: CASSLFAGATYEQYF. This sequence joins TRBV5-5 and TRBJ2-7, with D possibly being TRBD2 (7 bases). The length of the CDR3 is 15 residues. The V gene lost 1 base and the J gene lost 2 bases, with 13 bases spanning the gap. Germline V gene lookup returns CDR1 SGHKS and CDR2 YYEKEE (reference sequence). The full variable domain, in which reference TRBV5-5 and TRBJ2-7 provide the parts outside the CDR3, is DAGVTQSPTHLIKTRGQQVTLRCSPISGHKSVSWYQQVLGQGPQFIFQYYEKEERGRGNFPDRFSARQFPNYSSELNVNALLLGDSALYLCASSLFAGATYEQYFGPGTRLTVT.

V gene TRBV7-2 combines with J gene TRBJ2-7; 11 positions match TRBD2. This CDR3 is built from 16 residues. The V and J ends lost 4 bases and 0 bases, in that order; junction bases with no gene match: 5. CDR1 SGHTA and CDR2 FQGNSA come from the germline V gene. CDR3 nucleotide sequence: TGTGCCAGCAGCTGGTATAGCGGGGGGGCCTCCTACGAGCAGTACTTC. This codes for CASSWYSGGASYEQYF.

V usage is TRBV30 and J usage is TRBJ2-1; no clear D gene. CDR3 length: 11 amino acids. Germline V gene data show CDR1 as GTSNPN and CDR2 as SVGIG (reference sequence). V was clipped by 1 base and J by 7 bases, with 5 bases between them. The CDR3 is CAWSGSNEQFF. The CDR3 DNA reads as TGTGCCTGGAGTGGGTCAAATGAGCAGTTCTTC.

V usage is TRBV6-6 and J usage is TRBJ2-7, with D tentatively TRBD1 (6 bases). The CDR3 has 15 residues. Trimming left V 2 bases short and J 0 bases short, with 11 bases between. Germline V gene data show CDR1 as MNHNY and CDR2 as SVGAGI (reference sequence). CDR3 coding DNA: TGTGCCAGCAGTTACGGGGGCAGTGCCTCCTACGAGCAGTACTTC. Translation: CASSYGGSASYEQYF.

The chain uses TRBV20-1 and TRBJ2-7; 9 bases match TRBD2. The trim removed 3 bases at V and 3 bases at J, leaving 3 bases unmatched. Germline values: CDR1 DFQATT, CDR2 SNEGSKA (reference sequence). CDR3 size: 13 residues. In DNA form, the CDR3 reads TGCAGTGCTAGTATTAGCGGGGGCTACGAGCAGTACTTC. This codes for CSASISGGYEQYF.

This clonotype was seen a handful of times. CDR3 protein: CASSQTHRRDYEQYF. The CDR3 DNA reads TGTGCCAGCAGCCAAACCCACAGGAGGGATTACGAGCAGTACTTC. The rearrangement uses TRBV7-9 and TRBJ2-7, with D tentatively TRBD2 (6 bases). The CDR3 has 15 amino acids. Trimming took off 5 bases at V and 4 bases at J, with 18 bases between the two ends. Germline V gene sequence: CDR1 SEHNR, CDR2 FQNEAQ (reference sequence).

This clonotype has just a few counts. The rearrangement links TRBV7-9 to TRBJ2-5; no clear D gene. The germline V gene has CDR1 SEHNR and CDR2 FQNEAQ (reference sequence). The CDR3 covers 15 residues. The V gene lost 8 bases and the J gene lost 4 bases, with 20 bases spanning the gap. In DNA, the CDR3 is TGTGCCAGCCATCCCCCCGGCCCCACGGGAGAGACCCAGTACTTC. Translated, it gives CASHPPGPTGETQYF.

This chain joins TRBV9 and TRBJ2-1; D is unresolved. Trimming took 3 bases from V and 4 from J, leaving 14 bases between them. Germline V CDR1 and CDR2: SGDLS, YYNGEE. CDR3 length equals 15 residues. The CDR3 spells CASSGPNGEYNEQFF. The CDR3 nucleotides read TGTGCCAGCAGCGGGCCTAACGGCGAATACAATGAGCAGTTCTTC. Full variable domain (remainder filled in from reference TRBV9 and TRBJ2-1): DSGVTQTPKHLITATGQRVTLRCSPRSGDLSVYWYQQSLDQGLQFLIQYYNGEERAKGNILERFSAQQFPDLHSELNLSSLELGDSALYFCASSGPNGEYNEQFFGPGTRLTVL.

This clonotype was seen more than once but under ten times. The V and J genes are TRBV20-1 and TRBJ2-7; tentative D call: TRBD2 (5 bases). CDR1 is DFQATT and CDR2 is SNEGSKA in the germline V gene (reference sequence). V lost 6 bases, J lost 4 bases, and 13 bases lay in between. The CDR3 is 12 amino acids. CDR3: CSARFEGYEQYF. In nucleotides, the CDR3 is TGCAGTGCCCGATTTGAGGGTTACGAGCAGTACTTC.

Only a few counts were recorded for this clonotype. The chain recombines TRBV6-5 with TRBJ2-1; TRBD1 might be the D (6 bases). The CDR3 is 13 residues long. The V gene lost 2 bases and the J gene lost 9 bases, with 11 bases spanning the gap. CDR1 MNHEY and CDR2 SVGAGI come from the germline V gene. CDR3 in amino acids: CASSYQGIGEQFF. For the CDR3, the DNA is TGTGCCAGCAGTTACCAGGGGATCGGTGAGCAGTTCTTC.

The chain couples TRBV7-9 to TRBJ2-1; the D gene is possibly TRBD2 (5 bases). CDR3 length: 14 amino acids. Trimming removed 2 bases from V and 9 bases from J, with 14 bases in between. The germline V gene encodes CDR1 SEHNR and CDR2 FQNEAQ (reference sequence). CDR3 region: CASSLPTRGGEQFF. The CDR3, as DNA: TGTGCCAGCAGCTTACCGACCCGAGGAGGTGAGCAGTTCTTC.

V usage is TRBV12-3 or TRBV12-4 and J usage is TRBJ2-7; D ambiguous. The germline V and J ends were trimmed by 6 bases and 6 bases, with 12 bases remaining between them. CDR3 length equals 12 residues. CDR3 nucleotides: TGTGCCAGCAGCAATATCCACAGCGAGCAGTACTTC. It specifies CASSNIHSEQYF.

This clonotype has only a few counts. V is TRBV7-9 and J is TRBJ2-5; D uncertain. Germline CDR1 reads SEHNR; CDR2 reads FQNEAQ (reference sequence). The CDR3 extends over 13 amino acids. Trimming cost V 1 base and J 0 bases, with 3 bases left between them. The CDR3 DNA reads as TGTGCCAGCAGCTTAGTGAACCAAGAGACCCAGTACTTC. Translating gives CASSLVNQETQYF. The full variable domain, in which reference TRBV7-9 and TRBJ2-5 provide the parts outside the CDR3, is DTGVSQNPRHKITKRGQNVTFRCDPISEHNRLYWYRQTLGQGPEFLTYFQNEAQLEKSRLLSDRFSAERPKGSFSTLEIQRTEQGDSAMYLCASSLVNQETQYFGPGTRLLVL.

This clonotype was seen at least ten times. The chain recombines TRBV20-1 with TRBJ2-3; D gene ambiguous. The germline V gene encodes CDR1 DFQATT and CDR2 SNEGSKA (reference sequence). V dropped 0 bases and J dropped 1 base, with 8 bases sitting between them. This CDR3 is 14 amino acids long. The CDR3 loop reads CSARDFSGTDTQYF. The CDR3 nucleotides read TGCAGTGCTAGAGATTTTAGTGGCACAGATACGCAGTATTTT.